This T cell receptor beta chain came from a study of shared clonotypes between healthy human individuals. Study details: The plates for each donor numbered three CD4 naive, three CD4 memory, two CD8 naive and one CD8 memory.

The V gene's germline CDR1 is SGDLS and CDR2 YYNGEE. This CDR3 contains 14 residues. V lost 4 bases and J lost 10; bases outside the gene matches: 9. This clone was picked up one time. Its antigen remains unknown. TCRdb keeps only in-frame clones here, not all; method: immunoSEQ multiplex PCR. The sample holds about 2.3 million clones; around 90% are singletons and the top ten take 0.37%. Whole-study findings and limits: Clonotype sharing across donors was expected to vary with sequencing depth.

Material for sequencing was naive CD4+ T cells from PBMCs. Indicated subset: CD45RA+ positively selected. The chain couples TRBV9 to TRBJ2-1, with 9 bases fitting TRBD2. This TCR derives from a man between 18 and 35 years old in good health. Some clones in this sample may be carry-over from other donors' samples. This CDR3 is CASSPRTSAVEQFF. CDR3 nucleotides: TGTGCCAGCAGCCCCAGGACTAGCGCGGTCGAGCAGTTCTTC. Variable domain in full (rest from reference TRBV9 and TRBJ2-1): DSGVTQTPKHLITATGQRVTLRCSPRSGDLSVYWYQQSLDQGLQFLIQYYNGEERAKGNILERFSAQQFPDLHSELNLSSLELGDSALYFCASSPRTSAVEQFFGPGTRLTVL.